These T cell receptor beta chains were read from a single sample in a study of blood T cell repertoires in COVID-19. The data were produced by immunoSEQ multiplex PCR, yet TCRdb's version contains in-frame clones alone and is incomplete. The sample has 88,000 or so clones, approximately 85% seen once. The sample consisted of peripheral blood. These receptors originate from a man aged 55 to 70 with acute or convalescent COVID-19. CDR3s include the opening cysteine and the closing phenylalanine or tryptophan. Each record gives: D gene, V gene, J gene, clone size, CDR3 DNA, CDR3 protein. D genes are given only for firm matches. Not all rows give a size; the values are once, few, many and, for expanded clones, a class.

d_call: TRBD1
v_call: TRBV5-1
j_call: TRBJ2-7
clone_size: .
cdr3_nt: TGCGCCAGCAGCCACACCGGACAGGGAACCTACGAGCAGTACTTC
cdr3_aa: CASSHTGQGTYEQYF

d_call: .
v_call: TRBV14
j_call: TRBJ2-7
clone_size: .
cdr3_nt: TGTGCCAGCAGCCAAGATCACTACGAGCAGTACTTC
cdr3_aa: CASSQDHYEQYF

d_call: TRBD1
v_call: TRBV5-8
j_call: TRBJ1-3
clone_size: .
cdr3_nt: TGTGCCAGCAGACTGGGACAGGGCGGAAACACCATATATTTT
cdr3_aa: CASRLGQGGNTIYF

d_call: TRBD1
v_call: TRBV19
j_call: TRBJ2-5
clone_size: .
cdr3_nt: TGTGCCAGTAGTACACGACAGGGGGCAGGGGGGGAGACCCAGTACTTC
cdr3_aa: CASSTRQGAGGETQYF

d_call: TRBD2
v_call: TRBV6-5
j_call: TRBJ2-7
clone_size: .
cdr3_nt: TGTGCCAGCAGCGGGGGGGACATAGCCTACGAGCAGTACTTC
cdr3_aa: CASSGGDIAYEQYF

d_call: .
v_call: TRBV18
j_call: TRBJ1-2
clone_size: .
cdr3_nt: TGTGCCAGCTCACCAGTCCAGGGGAAAAACTATGGCTACACCTTC
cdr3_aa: CASSPVQGKNYGYTF

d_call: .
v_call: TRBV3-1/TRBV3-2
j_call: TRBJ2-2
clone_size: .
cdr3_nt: TGTGCCAGCAGCCAATACGGCGGGGGCGCATCCACCGGGGAGCTGTTTTTT
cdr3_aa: CASSQYGGGASTGELFF

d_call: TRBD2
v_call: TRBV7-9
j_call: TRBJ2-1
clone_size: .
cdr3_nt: TGTGCCAGCAGCTTTGGCCTAGCGGGTAACAATGAGCAGTTCTTC
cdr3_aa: CASSFGLAGNNEQFF

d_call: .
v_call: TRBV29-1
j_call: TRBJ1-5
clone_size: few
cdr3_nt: TGCAGCGTTGAAGAAAGACCAGGGGGCAATCAGCCCCAGCATTTT
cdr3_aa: CSVEERPGGNQPQHF

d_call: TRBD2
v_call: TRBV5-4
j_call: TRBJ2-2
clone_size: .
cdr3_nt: TGTGCCAGCAGCTTGGCAGGCGGGAGGCACACCGGGGAGCTGTTTTTT
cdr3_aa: CASSLAGGRHTGELFF

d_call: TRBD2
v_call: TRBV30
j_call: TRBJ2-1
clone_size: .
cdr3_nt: TGTGCCTGGAGGGTTTGGCCGCCTAGCGGGAGGAATGAGCAGTTCTTC
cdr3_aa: CAWRVWPPSGRNEQFF

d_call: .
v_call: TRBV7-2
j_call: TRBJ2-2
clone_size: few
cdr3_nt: TGTGCCAGCAGCTGGCAGCGAGGTTCCGGGGAGCTGTTTTTT
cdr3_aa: CASSWQRGSGELFF

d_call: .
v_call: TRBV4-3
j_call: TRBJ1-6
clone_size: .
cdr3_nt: TGCGCCAGCAGCCAAGATCTGGGGCCGAGCTCCTATAATTCACCCCTCCACTTT
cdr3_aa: CASSQDLGPSSYNSPLHF

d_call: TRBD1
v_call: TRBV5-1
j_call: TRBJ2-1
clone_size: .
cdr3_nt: TGCGCCAGCGTTCTGACAGGGGGCACGGATGAGCAGTTCTTC
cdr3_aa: CASVLTGGTDEQFF

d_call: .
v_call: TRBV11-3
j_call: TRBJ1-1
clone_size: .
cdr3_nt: TGTGCCAGCAGCTTTGCCGGGAGTGAAGCTTTCTTT
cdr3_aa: CASSFAGSEAFF

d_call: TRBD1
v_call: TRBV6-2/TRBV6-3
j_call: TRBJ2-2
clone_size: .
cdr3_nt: TGTGCCAGCAGTTACTCTACAGGGGACACCGGGGAGCTGTTTTTT
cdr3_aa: CASSYSTGDTGELFF

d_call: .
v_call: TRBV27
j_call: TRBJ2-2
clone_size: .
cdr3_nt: TGTGCCAGCAAAGTAGCCGGACCGGGGACCGGGGAGCTGTTTTTT
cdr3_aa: CASKVAGPGTGELFF

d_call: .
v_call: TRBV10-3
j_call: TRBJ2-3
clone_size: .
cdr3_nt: TGTGCCACCAGATACAGGGCCGGTAGCACAGATACGCAGTATTTT
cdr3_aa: CATRYRAGSTDTQYF

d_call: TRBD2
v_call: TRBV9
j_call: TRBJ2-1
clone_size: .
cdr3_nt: TGTGCCAGCAGCGCGGAATTAGCGGGGGCCTACAATGAGCAGTTCTTC
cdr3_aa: CASSAELAGAYNEQFF

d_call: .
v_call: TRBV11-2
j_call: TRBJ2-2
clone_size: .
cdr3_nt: TGTGCCAGCAGCTTCACACCCAACGCGAACACCGGGGAGCTGTTTTTT
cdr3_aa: CASSFTPNANTGELFF

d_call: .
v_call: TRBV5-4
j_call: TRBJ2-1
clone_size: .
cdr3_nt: TGTGCCAGCAGCCCTGTGGCGGGGGAGCAGTTCTTC
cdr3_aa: CASSPVAGEQFF

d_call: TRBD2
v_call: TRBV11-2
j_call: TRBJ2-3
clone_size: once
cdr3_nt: TGTGCCAGCAGCTTAGATGGGCTAGCGGGGTATGTCCCCAGCACAGATACGCAGTATTTT
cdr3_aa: CASSLDGLAGYVPSTDTQYF

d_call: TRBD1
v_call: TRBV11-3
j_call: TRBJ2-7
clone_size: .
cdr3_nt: TGTGCCAGCAGCTTAGACGGACAGGGGGGCGAGCAGTACTTC
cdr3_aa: CASSLDGQGGEQYF